This TCR beta chain was identified in a study of molecular identifiers for immune sequencing clone quantification. Background on the study: Replicate experiments took RNA from 20,000 or 100,000 naive CD8 cells, divided it five ways and sequenced four.

Sorting defined naive CD8 T cells as CD8+CD4-CCR7+CD45RA+. MiXCR, applied by TCRdb to the PCR reads, yields one record per CDR3 protein. The sample lists around 460,000 distinct CDR3 sequences; about a fifth were seen once. The germline CDR1 and CDR2 sequences are MNHEY and SVGEGT. This CDR3 region has 16 residues. Unmatched junction bases numbered 5, after V lost 0 bases and J lost 5 bases. The chain joins TRBV6-2 or TRBV6-3 to TRBJ2-5, with TRBD2 matching 11 bases. The sample comprised naive CD8+ T cells from blood, with Jurkat cell RNA spiked in. Subset: FACS-sorted CD8+CD4-CCR7+CD45RA+ naive T cells. The sequence derives from a human donor in good health. Some libraries in this study had Jurkat cell RNA spiked in. This CDR3 is CASSYSVASGRETQYF. CDR3 in DNA: TGTGCCAGCAGTTACTCGGTCGCTAGCGGGAGGGAGACCCAGTACTTC.